Sequencing of this T cell receptor beta chain was carried out in a study of tumor-infiltrating lymphocytes in primary liver carcinoma (dated by TCRdb to 2016 to 2017). Regarding the complete study: Of the five patients (three men and two women, aged 30 to 69 years), four had hepatocellular carcinoma and one had combined HCC and intrahepatic cholangiocarcinoma. A total of 35 specimens from 5 patients went through TCRbeta repertoire sequencing, namely 25 tumor regions, 5 adjacent noncancerous liver tissues and 5 peripheral blood samples. To link TCRbeta repertoire diversity with the local molecular phenotype, the approximately 23 tumor region samples were profiled using Agilent mRNA microarrays. TCRbeta repertoire sequencing, expression microarrays and whole-exome sequencing were combined in the study across five regions of each liver tumor, with adjacent normal tissue and blood also included. The five patients had tumors staged T1-T3 N0M0, with maximum diameters ranging from roughly 4.2 to 10 cm. High reproducibility was observed for the technical replicate repertoires, with mean shared-clone rates roughly 0.87 and correlation coefficients above 0.95. Samples yielded roughly 3.65 to 7.5 million productive TCRbeta reads; read depth did not differ significantly between tissue types.

Starting from 500 to 650 ng total RNA, TCRbeta-specific cDNA was produced by reverse transcription with a constant-region primer and ProtoScript II reverse transcriptase. TCRbeta libraries were built with three nested multiplex PCR rounds, a slightly modified ARM-PCR procedure. Each of the first two PCR rounds ran for approximately 11 cycles using multiplex TRBV1-TRBV30 forward primers together with a Cbeta reverse primer. Sample barcodes and Illumina adapters were attached in a final 25-cycle PCR using Deep VentR polymerase. Before sequencing, amplicons between 200 and 500 bp were purified from gel using a QIAquick gel extraction kit. An Illumina HiSeq 2500 was used to sequence the TCRbeta amplicons, generating 250-bp paired-end reads. Per the source publication's procedure: Quality trimming of reads was performed with Trimmomatic v0.33, and paired reads were merged with FLASH v1.2.11 so that full CDR3 sequences could be recovered. V, D and J germline segments were assigned to the rearranged TCRbeta sequences using MiGEC v1.2.1b. Clonotype statistics and Shannon-Wiener diversity indices were calculated with VDJtools v1.0.0. To reduce sampling bias, subsequent analyses other than the diversity analysis used only the 250 most abundant clonotypes in each sample. Using fastp trimming at Q25 and MiXCR clonotype assembly, TCRdb reanalyzed the public sequencing data and kept in-frame beta chains. Each entry is one CDR3 protein sequence, shown with its most common DNA and genes. The V and J calls come from TCRdb's annotation, not from the publication. Present in this sample are about 97,000 distinct CDR3 sequences, around 73% of which were seen just once. The top ten clonotypes cover approximately 12% of the sample.

Total RNA and DNA were co-extracted from about 19-30 mg of bulk tissue with the AllPrep DNA/RNA mini kit, without cell sorting. Between late 2015 and March 2016, five patients in China with histopathologically diagnosed primary liver carcinoma had their tumors surgically resected. At the time of sampling, the patients were treatment-naive and had chronic HBV infection. Five spatially separated regions were sampled from each tumor: the superior, inferior, left-lateral and right-lateral poles, plus the tumor centre. According to histology, viable tumor cells made up more than 85% of every tumor sample. Pieces of fresh tumor and adjacent tissue were cut in half, with one half kept in RNAlater at -80 degrees C and the other half sent for histology. Taken from the germline V gene, the CDR1 and CDR2 loops are MGHRA and YSYEKL. From its cysteine to its phenylalanine, the CDR3 spans 15 amino acids. Just CDR3 DNA is preserved here, 45 bases in frame from base 1.

General study outcomes and caveats: The study included only four to six patients, and the authors note findings should be validated in a larger study. Repertoire overlap was found to be higher between tumor regions (mean approximately 35%) than between tumor-adjacent (roughly 17%) or tumor-blood (around 15%) pairs, consistent with antigen-driven expansion. The top 250 clones made up a significantly larger repertoire fraction in tumors than in blood (p = 0.039). Only about 8-24% of top clones were found in all five regions of a tumor, suggesting spatial heterogeneity of tumor-infiltrating T cells. Only the TCR beta chain was sequenced, which likely underestimates true repertoire diversity because unpaired alpha chains were not captured. Bulk unsorted samples precluded comparing CD4+ and CD8+ T cell repertoires.

As concerns this clonotype: No antigen is known for it. An end of the junction does not agree with germline; a read error may underlie this.

The sample consisted of liver tumor tissue from sampling region 2. The cell subset or site label for this specimen denotes: tumor region T2, inferior pole. The TCR originated in a woman in her sixties with primary liver carcinoma and hepatitis B virus infection. The chain employs TRBV4-1 and TRBJ1-2; 8 middle bases align to TRBD1. The CDR3 sequence is CACSQDGTGPYGYTF. The nucleotides are TGCGCCTGCAGCCAAGATGGGACAGGCCCCTATGGCTACACCTTC.